The clone carrying this T cell receptor (beta chain) was observed at least ten times. The antigen remains unidentified. Germline V gene sequence: CDR1 SGHTA, CDR2 FQGNSA. The CDR3 has 16 residues. V was trimmed by 1 base and J by 0 bases, leaving 11 bases between them. The data are from a study of T cell repertoires in cytomegalovirus infection. TCRdb redid the calling of the reads with MiXCR, one entry per CDR3 protein. The data show 110,000 to 150,000 distinct CDR3 sequences, about 6.5% seen once. Overall study results and limits: Accumulated public TCR beta family frequency recognized individuals carrying CMV together with the relevant HLA.

The receptor comes from a human donor in good health (CMV status not recorded). Some clones in this sample may be carry-over from other donors' samples. J is TRBJ2-3 and V is TRBV7-2; no reliable D call. The sample comprised PBMCs. CDR3 nucleotide sequence: TGTGCCAGCAGCTTAGGAGGAGTCCCTAGCACAGATACGCAGTATTTT. It is translated as CASSLGGVPSTDTQYF.